This TCR beta chain was obtained from a study of shared clonotypes between healthy human individuals (dated by TCRdb to between 2020 and 2021). Context from the whole study: A couple of women and a few men aged 18 to 49 years were included in the cohort. To estimate repertoire size and how much clonotype sharing occurs between individuals, the study deeply sequenced the blood TCR repertoires of five healthy adults. Libraries were prepared and TCR repertoires were sequenced by different laboratories using diverse techniques, in order to increase sequencing depth and limit assay-specific biases. Between about 0.94 and 8.9 billion PBMCs per donor were obtained by leukapheresis. Findings and caveats that apply to the study as a whole: Because the study included only a small number of donors, the genetic and exposure-history diversity represented was limited. Pairwise subsampling indicated that sequencing depth was expected to affect the degree of clonotype sharing among donors. Only blood was sampled, and tissue TCR repertoires likely differ from those in blood.

Healthy HIV-negative adults with no recently reported acute infections or vaccinations were included as donors. All donors were Caucasian adults living in Nashville, Tennessee, USA. For unsorted samples, 90 million to 95 million PBMCs were counted, and genomic DNA was extracted using the QIAamp DNA Blood Mini kit. Blood was obtained by leukapheresis, after which PBMCs were separated by Ficoll-Histopaque density gradient centrifugation and cryopreserved in liquid nitrogen vapor phase. To note about this clone: No cognate antigen has been identified for it. Nothing much larger sits one base from this clone, and base qualities are not available.

TCR CDR3 regions were amplified from genomic DNA by multiplex PCR using the deep immunoSEQ assay. Extracted genomic DNA from each cell subset was spread evenly across all wells of several immunoSEQ 96-well plates, with each plate serving as a replicate. For unsorted PBMC, approximately 310 ng genomic DNA, equal to tens of thousands of T cell genomes, was loaded into each replicate PCR. Ten immunoSEQ deep assay plates were used to sequence unsorted PBMC genomic DNA. Purified libraries were measured with a Qubit 3.0 fluorometer, size-checked on a Bioanalyzer 2100, and measured again with the KAPA Library Quantification kit. Every immunoSEQ 96-well plate was sequenced on a dedicated single-read 150-cycle Illumina NextSeq 550 flow cell. In the original analysis: Because the immunoSEQ output held only junctional sequences and lacked quality scores, the filtering could not match the filtering applied to full-length reads. Sequences were annotated with PyIR, a Python wrapper for IgBLAST v1.9, and V/J genes and CDR3 were assigned using IMGT germline references. Reads were filtered out if the reads had weak V/J assignments (E-value above 1e-6), no CDR3, stop codons, out-of-frame junctions, or ambiguous translated residues. V3J clonotypes were defined as sequences sharing the same inferred V gene, J gene, and CDR3 amino acid sequence. The percentage overlap between two repertoires was calculated by dividing the number of shared unique clonotypes by the size of the smaller repertoire. Richness of each repertoire was evaluated using RTK rarefaction, the Chao1 estimator, and Recon v2.1 estimates of unobserved clonotypes. In TCRdb, the immuneACCESS table is reduced to in-frame sequences with V and J assigned. These tables do not hold every clone; where another copy was compared, an unresolved V gene accounts for under half, and the others remain unexplained. From that table come the V and J calls and clone size; the DNA was used to work out D and trimming. Counted in this sample were about 480,000 clones; 60% to 80% of them appeared once. The ten largest account for approximately 12% of the sample.

Inclusive of the bounding cysteine and phenylalanine, the CDR3 is 12 residues long. Kept here is only the CDR3 DNA, which spans 36 bases and is read in frame from base 1. The trim is 0 bases for V and 6 bases for J, with a gap of 5 bases between the germline ends. Sequences MNHNS (CDR1) and SASEGT (CDR2) are obtained from the germline V gene. Rearrangement joined TRBV6-1 to TRBJ1-1; the D gene is unclear. The receptor was derived from a woman between 40 and 50 years old in good health. Some clones in this sample may be carry-over from other donors' samples. Sequencing was done on a sample of PBMCs. The DNA reads TGTGCCAGCAGTGAAGCCCGGGCTGAAGCTTTCTTT. This sequence encodes CASSEARAEAFF.